This T cell receptor beta chain was observed in a study of human T cells and chemical hapten exposure. Study summary: It was small differences in pooled library volume that mainly caused per-sample TCR yields to vary. Findings of the study overall: Alopecia affected the donors, so their immune response may differ from healthy people's.

The time point is: pre-sensitization, week 0. Noted treatment: therapeutic diphenylcyclopropenone sensitization with weekly scalp DPC. Notes on this clonotype: Its antigen is unknown. The DNA is omitted, as the CDR3 cannot be located on it reliably, and the CDR3 follows TCRdb's listing.

The CDR3 spans 14 amino acids, including both terminal residues. Per the study methods: Ranging from about 23,224 to 700,000, TCR counts per sample had a median value of approximately 99,000. TCRdb processed the RACE reads anew with MiXCR; each CDR3 protein has one entry. None of the V and J calls come from the authors' own analysis; TCRdb made them. The table lists some 70,000 distinct CDR3 sequences, approximately 11% of them singletons. The source of this sequence is a woman aged 45 to 65 with alopecia areata. Some clones in this sample may be carry-over from other donors' samples. Specimen: whole blood, collected in connection with sensitization to the hapten diphenylcyclopropenone (DPC). The V gene is TRBV7-5, the J gene TRBJ1-4. TRBV7-5 is designated a pseudogene. CDR3 region: CISVSQTRAEKLFF.